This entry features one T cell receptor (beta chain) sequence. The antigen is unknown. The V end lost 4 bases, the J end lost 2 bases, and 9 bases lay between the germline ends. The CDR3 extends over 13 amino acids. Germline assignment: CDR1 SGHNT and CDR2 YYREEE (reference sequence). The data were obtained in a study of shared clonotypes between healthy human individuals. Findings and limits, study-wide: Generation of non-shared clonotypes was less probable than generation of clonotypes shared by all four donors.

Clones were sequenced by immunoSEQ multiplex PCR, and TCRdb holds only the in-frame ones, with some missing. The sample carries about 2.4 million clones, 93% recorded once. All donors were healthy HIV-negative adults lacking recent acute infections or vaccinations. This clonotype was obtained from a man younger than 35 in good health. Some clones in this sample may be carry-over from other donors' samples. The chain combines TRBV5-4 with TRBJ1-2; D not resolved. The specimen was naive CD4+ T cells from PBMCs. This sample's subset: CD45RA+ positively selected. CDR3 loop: CASSEVGNYGYTF. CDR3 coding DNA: TGTGCCAGCAGCGAAGTGGGGAACTATGGCTACACCTTC.